The clone carrying this T cell receptor (beta chain) has just a few counts. The sample comes from a study of cytomegalovirus exposure and HLA in healthy donors. PCR employed 60 Vbeta and 13 Jbeta primers. TCRdb keeps only in-frame clones here, not all; method: immunoSEQ multiplex PCR. The sample consists of under 200,000 clones, around 80% of them appearing once. This CDR3 has 17 amino acids. CDR1 and CDR2 from the germline V gene are SEHNR and FQNEAQ (reference sequence). V dropped 1 base and J dropped 1; count of bases not matched to a gene: 5. The sample was PBMCs. The chain uses TRBV7-9 and TRBJ2-5, with 11 bases identical to TRBD2. The receptor comes from a man aged 50-59 years in good health and CMV-seropositive. DNA of the CDR3: TGTGCCAGCAGCTTAGGTTCCCTAGCGGGGGGCCAAGAGACCCAGTACTTC. Protein product: CASSLGSLAGGQETQYF.